The 27 T cell receptor beta chains given below trace back to one sample, sequenced in a study of Ad26.COV2.S vaccination and SARS-CoV-2 variants. Described treatment: roughly 19 received Ad26.COV2.S at low or high dose, single or two shots; five or six received placebo; per-sample allocation not given. Sample collection was performed on day 63 after the first vaccine or placebo injection. Libraries were prepared by immunoSEQ multiplex PCR; TCRdb keeps only in-frame clonotypes and omits some of them. The top ten hold over 1.3% of the sample, which has hundreds of thousands of clones, approximately 88% seen once. Here the sequenced sample was peripheral blood, taken in a trial of Ad26.COV2.S vaccine versus placebo. The receptors shown here come from a person between 18 and 65 years old who received the Ad26.COV2.S COVID-19 vaccine or a placebo.

The rearrangement links TRBV5-4 to TRBJ2-3; D ambiguous. Trimming took 0 bases from V and 4 from J, leaving 6 bases between them. Per the germline V gene, CDR1 is SGHNT and CDR2 is YYREEE (reference sequence). The CDR3 contains 13 residues. This CDR3 is CASSLASADTQYF. CDR3 DNA: TGTGCCAGCAGCTTGGCATCCGCAGATACGCAGTATTTT.

This chain joins TRBV6-2 or TRBV6-3 and TRBJ2-7; D may be TRBD2 (6 bases). This CDR3 has 15 residues. Germline lookup yields CDR1 MNHEY and CDR2 SVGEGT. V was cut by 2 bases and J by 4 bases, with 15 bases left in between. The CDR3 region has the DNA TGTGCCAGCAGTTACCCCAGACTAGGCACGTACGAGCAGTACTTC. It specifies CASSYPRLGTYEQYF.

This chain connects TRBV13 to TRBJ2-6; TRBD1 aligns across 8 bases. The CDR3 is 15 residues long. CDR1 and CDR2 from the germline V gene are PRHDT and FYEKMQ (reference sequence). The trim removed 6 bases at V and 3 bases at J, leaving 4 bases unmatched. CDR3 DNA sequence: TGTGCCAGCAGGCAGACAGGGGATGGGGCCAACGTCCTGACTTTC. Its protein product is CASRQTGDGANVLTF.

The chain combines TRBV6-4 with TRBJ2-6, with 7 bases that match TRBD1. CDR1 MRHNA and CDR2 SNTAGT come from the germline V gene. This CDR3 spans 18 amino acids. Unmatched junction bases numbered 10, after V lost 5 bases and J lost 0 bases. In nucleotides, the CDR3 is TGTGCCAGCAGTAGAGAGACAGGGACGAGCTCTGGGGCCAACGTCCTGACTTTC. Translation gives CASSRETGTSSGANVLTF.

The V call is TRBV6-5, the J call TRBJ2-7, with D maybe TRBD1 (6 bases). The length of the CDR3 is 15 residues. V was shortened by 2 bases and J by 5 bases, with 16 bases between the two germline ends. Germline V gene sequence: CDR1 MNHEY, CDR2 SVGAGI. The CDR3 DNA reads TGTGCCAGCAGTTACACAGGGTACGTTAGGGACGAGCAGTACTTC. Residues: CASSYTGYVRDEQYF.

A remark on this clone: One end of the junction is discordant with germline, which a read error may explain. The rearrangement links TRBV11-3 to TRBJ2-3; 9 bases line up with TRBD2. From germline, CDR1 is SGHNT and CDR2 YENEEA. This CDR3 is 15 amino acids long. The CDR3 protein is CASSLAGAGTDTQYF. The DNA of the CDR3 is TGTGCCAGCAGTTTAGCGGGGGCGGGCACAGATACGCAGTATTTT.

CDR3 in amino acids: CASSLAWGVQETQYF. The CDR3 coding sequence is TGCGCCAGCAGCTTGGCCTGGGGGGTCCAAGAGACCCAGTACTTC. The chain carries TRBV5-1 and TRBJ2-5, with a tentative D call TRBD2 (6 bases). V was clipped by 0 bases and J by 1 base, with 10 bases between them. The CDR3 spans 15 residues. CDR1 is SGHRS, CDR2 YFSETQ, per germline.

V is TRBV27 and J is TRBJ1-3; D not resolved. The germline gives CDR1 MNHEY, CDR2 SMNVEV (reference sequence). V lost 6 bases and J lost 4, with 10 bases in between. This CDR3 region has 13 residues. CDR3 protein: CASSLRRGNTIYF. In nucleotides, the CDR3 is TGTGCCAGCAGCTTACGGAGGGGAAACACCATATATTTT.

V usage is TRBV27 and J usage is TRBJ2-5; D might be TRBD1 or TRBD2, each matching 5 bases. The V end was cut by 0 bases, the J end by 5 bases, with 13 bases between. The CDR3 runs to 15 residues. Germline CDR1 reads MNHEY; CDR2 reads SMNVEV (reference sequence). The CDR3 here is CASSLSGHWGETQYF. The DNA of the CDR3 is TGTGCCAGCAGTTTATCAGGGCACTGGGGGGAGACCCAGTACTTC.

J is TRBJ1-6 and V is TRBV5-4, with 10 bases aligning to TRBD1. With 4 bases clipped from V and 7 bases from J, the junction kept 2 bases outside the gene matches. The germline V gene encodes CDR1 SGHNT and CDR2 YYREEE (reference sequence). The length of the CDR3 is 14 residues. In DNA form, the CDR3 reads TGTGCCAGCAGCCCGGACAGGGGGAATTCACCCCTCCACTTT. Translation: CASSPDRGNSPLHF.

The sample holds a few counts of this clone. This specimen includes other DNA sequences encoding the same CDR3. The rearrangement links TRBV3-1 (or the pseudogene TRBV3-2) to TRBJ2-7, with 7 bases fitting TRBD2. Germline values: CDR1 LGHDT, CDR2 YNNKEL (reference sequence). The CDR3 covers 15 residues. The junction had 4 bases not matched to a gene; V was cut back by 0 bases and J by 2 bases. The CDR3 region is CASSQDSSGAYEQYF. Written as DNA, the CDR3 is TGTGCCAGCAGCCAAGACTCTAGCGGAGCCTACGAGCAGTACTTC.

The chain couples TRBV3-1 (or the pseudogene TRBV3-2) to TRBJ2-2; 9 bases are a match to TRBD1. Trimming cost V 2 bases and J 5 bases; bases outside gene matches: 3. Germline V lookup: CDR1 LGHDT, CDR2 YNNKEL (reference sequence). The CDR3 length is 15 residues. The CDR3: CASSQLGTGTGELFF. The DNA of the CDR3 is TGTGCCAGCAGCCAATTAGGGACAGGGACCGGGGAGCTGTTTTTT.

The J gene is TRBJ2-5, the V gene TRBV18; 11 bases are shared with TRBD1. Trimming cost V 4 bases and J 5 bases; bases outside gene matches: 6. Germline CDR1 reads KGHSH; CDR2 reads LQKENI. The CDR3 length is 15 residues. The CDR3 protein is CASSRPGTGGETQYF. The DNA of the CDR3 is TGTGCCAGCTCACGACCCGGGACAGGGGGGGAGACCCAGTACTTC.

As for this clone: Other DNA sequences in this specimen translate into the identical CDR3. V gene TRBV12-3 or TRBV12-4 combines with J gene TRBJ2-7, with D perhaps given as TRBD1 or TRBD2 (5 bases each). The V gene lost 3 bases and the J gene lost 2 bases, with 8 bases spanning the gap. The CDR3 spans 13 residues. The CDR3 is CASSLRGTYEQYF. CDR3 DNA sequence: TGTGCCAGCAGTTTGAGGGGTACCTACGAGCAGTACTTC.

J is TRBJ2-1 and V is TRBV6-4; 14 bases align to TRBD2. This CDR3 region has 16 residues. Germline CDR1 MRHNA, CDR2 SNTAGT. With V trimmed by 3 bases and J by 6 bases, 4 bases remained unmatched. The CDR3 protein is CASSDAGTSGSNEQFF. In DNA, the CDR3 is TGTGCCAGCAGTGATGCCGGGACTAGCGGGAGCAATGAGCAGTTCTTC.

This clone was counted a single time. The V and J genes are TRBV24-1 and TRBJ2-2, with TRBD2 as a possible D gene (5 bases). The V and J ends lost 5 bases and 0 bases respectively, with 18 bases between them. Looked up from germline, CDR1 is KGHDR and CDR2 is SFDVKD. The CDR3 has 18 residues. This CDR3 reads CATSGPRGSGTNTGELFF. The CDR3 bases are TGTGCCACCAGTGGCCCCCGAGGCTCGGGGACGAACACCGGGGAGCTGTTTTTT.

This chain joins TRBV5-1 and TRBJ2-1, with D maybe TRBD2 (6 bases). CDR1 and CDR2 from the germline V gene are SGHRS and YFSETQ. V was cut by 5 bases and J by 9 bases, with 18 bases left in between. The CDR3 runs 14 residues. CDR3 sequence reads: CASRVDWGVGEQFF. CDR3 nucleotide sequence: TGCGCCAGCAGAGTGGACTGGGGGGTTGGTGAGCAGTTCTTC. Together with reference TRBV5-1 and TRBJ2-1, the CDR3 gives the full variable domain: KAGVTQTPRYLIKTRGQQVTLSCSPISGHRSVSWYQQTPGQGLQFLFEYFSETQRNKGNFPGRFSGRQFSNSRSEMNVSTLELGDSALYLCASRVDWGVGEQFFGPGTRLTVL.

The genes are TRBV14 and TRBJ2-7, with D possibly matching TRBD2 (6 bases). V lost 2 bases and J 6 bases, leaving 23 bases between the germline ends. The CDR3 has 17 amino acids. CDR1 SGHDN and CDR2 FVKESK come from the germline V gene. CDR3 residues: CASSQRSGRQYGGEQYF. The CDR3 nucleotides read TGTGCCAGCAGCCAAAGGAGTGGGAGACAGTACGGGGGCGAGCAGTACTTC.

This chain uses TRBV6-5 with TRBJ2-7; 7 nucleotides agree with TRBD1. Germline-derived CDR1 and CDR2 are MNHEY and SVGAGI. The CDR3 is 15 amino acids. V was pared by 2 bases and J by 3 bases, with 7 bases of the junction left unmatched. The CDR3 region has the DNA TGTGCCAGCAGTTACGCCCGGACAGGACACTACGAGCAGTACTTC. It encodes CASSYARTGHYEQYF.

This sequence joins TRBV4-1 and TRBJ2-6; the D gene is possibly TRBD1 (7 bases). The CDR3 has 18 residues. Germline V gives CDR1 MGHRA, CDR2 YSYEKL. Between the trimmed V and J ends, which lost 0 bases and 0 bases, there was a span of 12 bases. The CDR3 bases are TGCGCCAGCAGCCAAGATCCGGGGGACAGCTCTGGGGCCAACGTCCTGACTTTC. Its protein is CASSQDPGDSSGANVLTF.

CDR3 loop: CASSLWDGPYEQYF. CDR3 sequence (DNA): TGTGCCAGCAGCTTGTGGGACGGCCCCTACGAGCAGTACTTC. The genes are TRBV5-5 and TRBJ2-7; D is perhaps TRBD1 or TRBD2 (5 bases each). CDR1 and CDR2 (germline): SGHKS, YYEKEE (reference sequence). The CDR3 extends over 14 amino acids. V lost 1 base to trimming and J lost 2 bases, with 10 bases between them.

The chain joins TRBV9 to TRBJ2-5; 8 bases line up with TRBD2. This CDR3 spans 16 amino acids. J lost 1 base, V lost 4 bases, and 9 bases had no gene match. Germline V lookup: CDR1 SGDLS, CDR2 YYNGEE. The CDR3 DNA is TGTGCCAGCAGCCCCTATGACGCGGGGGGCCAAGAGACCCAGTACTTC. Its translation is CASSPYDAGGQETQYF.

J is TRBJ1-1 and V is TRBV13; D unresolved. The CDR3 is made up of 14 amino acids. The germline gives CDR1 PRHDT, CDR2 FYEKMQ (reference sequence). V lost 4 bases to trimming and J lost 6 bases, with 15 bases between them. CDR3 protein: CASSSRAPRSEAFF. CDR3 coding DNA: TGTGCCAGCAGCTCGCGGGCCCCGCGCTCTGAAGCTTTCTTT.

The V call is TRBV29-1, the J call TRBJ2-2; D may match TRBD1 or TRBD2 (6 bases each). The CDR3 loop spans 14 amino acids. The V gene lost 8 bases and the J gene lost 2 bases, with 15 bases spanning the gap. Germline V lookup: CDR1 SQVTM, CDR2 ANQGSEA. For the CDR3, the DNA is TGCAGCTTCCGGGGGACATTAAACACCGGGGAGCTGTTTTTT. As protein: CSFRGTLNTGELFF.

The rearrangement joins TRBV4-2 to TRBJ1-2; no clear D gene. The CDR3 spans 14 residues. The germline V gene encodes CDR1 LGHNA and CDR2 YNFKEQ. V gave up 0 bases and J gave up 1 base, with 6 bases separating them. CDR3 sequence: CASSQEPHNYGYTF. The CDR3 region has the DNA TGTGCCAGCAGCCAAGAACCCCATAACTATGGCTACACCTTC.

For this clone: Other DNA variants within this sample encode the same CDR3. This chain uses TRBV25-1 with TRBJ2-7; the D is unclear. This CDR3 contains 11 residues. CDR1 and CDR2 (germline): MGHDK, SYGVNS. The germline V and J ends were trimmed by 3 bases and 3 bases, with 3 bases remaining between them. The CDR3 reads CASSEFYEQYF. The CDR3 bases are TGTGCCAGCAGTGAGTTCTACGAGCAGTACTTC.

The rearrangement links TRBV11-2 to TRBJ2-7, with D perhaps TRBD1 or TRBD2 (5 bases each). The V gene lost 5 bases and the J gene lost 6 bases, with 14 bases spanning the gap. This CDR3 is 13 amino acids long. Germline V gives CDR1 SGHAT, CDR2 FQNNGV. The CDR3 spells CASSRDLTPEQYF. CDR3 coding DNA: TGTGCCAGCAGCCGGGACCTAACCCCCGAGCAGTACTTC.